This entry lists 29 T cell receptor beta chains sequenced from one sample in a study of identical twins. TCRdb independently ran MiXCR on the 5' RACE reads; one entry per CDR3 protein. The sample has approximately 700,000 distinct CDR3 sequences; about 20% are singletons. The sample was also reused in another study, on T cells expressing NK-cell markers.

Sequencing was carried out using PBMCs. These receptors were taken from a woman between 18 and 30 years old in good health.

The chain is built from TRBV30 and TRBJ2-1; D unclear. CDR3 size: 12 residues. The V and J ends lost 0 bases and 4 bases respectively, with 4 bases between them. The V gene's germline CDR1 is GTSNPN and CDR2 SVGIG (reference sequence). CDR3 residues: CAWSVQYNEQFF. The DNA of the CDR3 is TGTGCCTGGAGTGTACAGTACAATGAGCAGTTCTTC.

CDR3 nucleotide sequence: TGCAGTGCTAGAGCGGAGGGGGGCGCCTACAATGAGCAGTTCTTC. Amino acid sequence: CSARAEGGAYNEQFF. V usage is TRBV20-1 and J usage is TRBJ2-1; TRBD1 or TRBD2 may be the D gene (6 bases each). The length of the CDR3 is 15 residues. The germline V gene has CDR1 DFQATT and CDR2 SNEGSKA (reference sequence). V lost 1 base, J lost 2 bases, and 12 bases lay in between.

This clonotype was seen only a few times. This chain connects TRBV29-1 to TRBJ1-2; weak D call: TRBD1 (5 bases). The CDR3 runs 14 residues. Germline assignment: CDR1 SQVTM and CDR2 ANQGSEA. The germline V and J ends were trimmed by 5 bases and 4 bases, with 17 bases remaining between them. The CDR3 DNA sequence: TGCAGCGTTTATGGGACTTACATCCCCTATGGCTACACCTTC. Translating gives CSVYGTYIPYGYTF. Variable domain in full (rest from reference TRBV29-1 and TRBJ1-2): SAVISQKPSRDICQRGTSLTIQCQVDSQVTMMFWYRQQPGQSLTLIATANQGSEATYESGFVIDKFPISRPNLTFSTLTVSNMSPEDSSIYLCSVYGTYIPYGYTFGSGTRLTVV.

The rearrangement uses TRBV20-1 and TRBJ1-2; D may be TRBD1 (5 bases). Germline V gene data show CDR1 as DFQATT and CDR2 as SNEGSKA (reference sequence). CDR3 size: 14 residues. The V and J ends lost 1 base and 3 bases respectively, with 12 bases between them. CDR3 coding DNA: TGCAGTGCTAGAGCCGGGAGGGGTGACTATGGCTACACCTTC. Protein product: CSARAGRGDYGYTF.

The CDR3 region is CASRPTAGRGWTYEQYF. The CDR3, as DNA: TGTGCCAGCAGGCCGACCGCGGGAAGGGGTTGGACCTACGAGCAGTACTTC. The chain joins TRBV12-3 or TRBV12-4 to TRBJ2-7; possibly TRBD2 for D (6 bases). This CDR3 is 17 amino acids long. The V end was cut by 6 bases, the J end by 2 bases, with 23 bases between.

Ten or more counts support this clonotype. The chain couples TRBV5-1 to TRBJ2-5, with 9 bases lining up with TRBD1. CDR3 length equals 14 residues. V gave up 4 bases and J gave up 3 bases; unmatched junction bases: 4. Germline V CDR1 and CDR2: SGHRS, YFSETQ. CDR3: CASSMGQGEETQYF. The CDR3 coding sequence is TGCGCCAGCAGCATGGGACAGGGAGAAGAGACCCAGTACTTC.

The chain couples TRBV12-3 or TRBV12-4 to TRBJ2-4; 7 nucleotides agree with TRBD2. Trimming removed 3 bases from V and 6 bases from J; junction bases left unmatched: 5. The CDR3 runs to 14 residues. The CDR3 protein is CASSFRGEGNIQYF. The CDR3 bases are TGTGCCAGCAGTTTTCGAGGGGAGGGAAACATTCAGTACTTC.

J is TRBJ1-1 and V is TRBV4-1; D gene unclear. There are 17 residues in the CDR3. Germline CDR1 reads MGHRA; CDR2 reads YSYEKL. V was clipped by 1 base and J by 3 bases, with 18 bases between them. CDR3 protein: CASSQVAELEFDTEAFF. CDR3 DNA: TGCGCCAGCAGCCAAGTCGCGGAACTAGAATTCGACACTGAAGCTTTCTTT.

The V call is TRBV2, the J call TRBJ1-4; 10 bases are a match to TRBD1. Germline CDR1 and CDR2: SNHLY and FYNNEI. The junction had 3 bases not matched to a gene; V was cut back by 3 bases and J by 5 bases. This CDR3 has 15 amino acids. The CDR3 loop reads CASSDQGQGNEKLFF. CDR3 DNA: TGTGCCAGCAGTGATCAGGGACAGGGGAATGAAAAACTGTTTTTT. The full variable domain, its missing parts supplied by reference TRBV2 and TRBJ1-4, is EPEVTQTPSHQVTQMGQEVILRCVPISNHLYFYWYRQILGQKVEFLVSFYNNEISEKSEIFDDQFSVERPDGSNFTLKIRSTKLEDSAMYFCASSDQGQGNEKLFFGSGTQLSVL.

This chain connects TRBV20-1 to TRBJ2-1; tentative D call: TRBD2 (6 bases). The ends were cut back, 3 bases at V and 5 bases at J, with 14 bases in the middle. The CDR3 has 14 residues. The germline V gene encodes CDR1 DFQATT and CDR2 SNEGSKA (reference sequence). As DNA, the CDR3 is TGCAGTGCTAGTTTGCGTCTAGCGAACAATGAGCAGTTCTTC. This codes for CSASLRLANNEQFF.

In its sample, this clonotype was seen a few times. The V and J genes are TRBV20-1 and TRBJ2-1; D is undetermined. Germline CDR1 DFQATT, CDR2 SNEGSKA (reference sequence). With 4 bases removed from V and 5 bases from J, the gap between germline ends came to 9 bases. This CDR3 is built from 12 residues. CDR3 in DNA: TGCAGTGCTAAAGAGAGAAACAATGAGCAGTTCTTC. It translates to CSAKERNNEQFF.

V usage is TRBV4-3 and J usage is TRBJ1-2, with a tentative D call TRBD1 (6 bases). The CDR3 has 16 amino acids. Trimming pared 4 bases from V and 2 bases from J, leaving 17 bases between. Per the germline V gene, CDR1 is LGHNA and CDR2 is YSLEER. The CDR3 reads CASSPSTTGRNYGYTF. CDR3 DNA: TGCGCCAGCAGCCCCTCTACCACAGGGAGAAACTATGGCTACACCTTC.

The gene calls are TRBV9 and TRBJ1-6; D call uncertain. CDR1 and CDR2 (germline): SGDLS, YYNGEE. This CDR3 has 14 residues. Trimming removed 0 bases at V and 15 bases at J, with 16 bases between. CDR3 residues: CASSVAGFTTDLHF. CDR3 DNA: TGTGCCAGCAGCGTAGCCGGCTTCACTACCGACCTCCACTTT.

The rearrangement links TRBV20-1 to TRBJ2-5; 12 positions agree with TRBD2. V gave up 5 bases and J gave up 2 bases; unmatched junction bases: 3. The CDR3 has 14 amino acids. Germline-derived CDR1 and CDR2 are DFQATT and SNEGSKA (reference sequence). The CDR3 is CSAPTSGRQETQYF. The CDR3 DNA sequence: TGCAGTGCTCCTACTAGCGGGAGGCAAGAGACCCAGTACTTC.

This clonotype was counted between two and nine times. The chain has TRBV6-1 and TRBJ1-2; tentative D call: TRBD1 (5 bases). Germline V gene lookup returns CDR1 MNHNS and CDR2 SASEGT. The CDR3 runs to 14 residues. The V end lost 7 bases, the J end lost 7 bases, and 19 bases lay between the germline ends. The CDR3 DNA reads as TGTGCCAGCATGACGGGGTGGGGGATCGGTGGCTACACCTTC. This encodes CASMTGWGIGGYTF.

In this sample, this clonotype turned up a few times. The DNA for the CDR3 is TGTGCCAGCACTCCCGGGCTAGCGGGGGACTACGAGCAGTACTTC. It translates to CASTPGLAGDYEQYF. This rearrangement joins TRBV6-1 to TRBJ2-7; 10 nucleotides align to TRBD2. Looked up from germline, CDR1 is MNHNS and CDR2 is SASEGT. The CDR3 length is 15 residues. V gave up 7 bases and J gave up 3 bases; unmatched junction bases: 9.

This clonotype showed up just a few times. This sequence joins TRBV4-3 and TRBJ2-1; 8 bases line up with TRBD2. The germline V gene has CDR1 LGHNA and CDR2 YSLEER. The J segment lost 0 bases and the V segment lost 0 bases, leaving 1 base of the junction unmatched. The CDR3 is 16 amino acids. This CDR3 is CASSQELAVSYNEQFF. As DNA, the CDR3 is TGCGCCAGCAGCCAAGAACTAGCGGTCTCCTACAATGAGCAGTTCTTC.

This clonotype was detected only a few times. This chain joins TRBV5-1 and TRBJ2-5; a possible D gene is TRBD2 (6 bases). V was trimmed by 0 bases and J by 8 bases, leaving 14 bases between them. This CDR3 has 14 amino acids. Germline CDR1 SGHRS, CDR2 YFSETQ. CDR3 sequence reads: CASSLAGTPETQYF. Written as DNA, the CDR3 is TGCGCCAGCAGCTTGGCCGGGACTCCAGAAACCCAGTACTTC.

There are a few counts of this clonotype. This chain links TRBV7-9 with TRBJ2-1; TRBD1 matches at 7 bases. Trimming removed 7 bases from V and 2 bases from J; junction bases left unmatched: 8. Germline V gives CDR1 SEHNR, CDR2 FQNEAQ (reference sequence). The CDR3 covers 15 residues. The CDR3 nucleotides read TGTGCCAGCACTCCTAGACAGGGCGCCTACAATGAGCAGTTCTTC. This encodes CASTPRQGAYNEQFF. The full variable domain, its missing parts supplied by reference TRBV7-9 and TRBJ2-1, is DTGVSQNPRHKITKRGQNVTFRCDPISEHNRLYWYRQTLGQGPEFLTYFQNEAQLEKSRLLSDRFSAERPKGSFSTLEIQRTEQGDSAMYLCASTPRQGAYNEQFFGPGTRLTVL.

This clonotype came up a few times. This chain uses TRBV5-1 with TRBJ2-3; 9 bases are shared with TRBD1. The CDR3 runs to 15 residues. The ends lost 4 bases at V and 3 bases at J; junction bases unmatched: 6. Germline V lookup: CDR1 SGHRS, CDR2 YFSETQ. The CDR3: CASSLLGQGTDTQYF. DNA of the CDR3: TGCGCCAGCAGCCTATTGGGACAGGGTACAGATACGCAGTATTTT.

This chain links TRBV30 with TRBJ2-5; perhaps D is TRBD1 or TRBD2 (5 bases each). The V gene's germline CDR1 is GTSNPN and CDR2 SVGIG (reference sequence). With 0 bases removed from V and 5 bases from J, the gap between germline ends came to 16 bases. The CDR3 consists of 15 residues. The CDR3 bases are TGTGCCTGGAGTGTCGGCGTTGGGGGTAGGGAGACCCAGTACTTC. This codes for CAWSVGVGGRETQYF.

The rearrangement joins TRBV12-3 or TRBV12-4 to TRBJ2-7; possible D gene TRBD1, 5 bases. The CDR3 spans 13 residues. V gave up 7 bases and J gave up 4 bases, with 14 bases separating them. This CDR3 is CASTLGQLYEQYF. CDR3 in DNA: TGTGCCAGCACCTTGGGGCAATTATACGAGCAGTACTTC.

This clonotype occurred a few times. The rearrangement links TRBV25-1 to TRBJ2-7; 9 nucleotides match TRBD1. With V trimmed by 4 bases and J by 4 bases, 5 bases remained unmatched. This CDR3 region has 14 residues. Germline lookup yields CDR1 MGHDK and CDR2 SYGVNS. The DNA for the CDR3 is TGTGCCAGCAGTGTTGGGACAGGGTATTACGAGCAGTACTTC. Translating gives CASSVGTGYYEQYF.

The chain combines TRBV20-1 with TRBJ2-2; TRBD2 matches at 7 bases. The V and J ends lost 6 bases and 5 bases, in that order; junction bases with no gene match: 6. CDR1 and CDR2 (germline): DFQATT, SNEGSKA (reference sequence). The CDR3 has 13 residues. This CDR3 is CSAGGMRTGELFF. The CDR3 DNA sequence: TGCAGTGCCGGGGGGATGAGGACCGGGGAGCTGTTTTTT.

This chain uses TRBV10-3 with TRBJ2-5; weak D call: TRBD2 (5 bases). CDR1 is ENHRY and CDR2 is SYGVKD in the germline V gene. The CDR3 totals 14 residues. V dropped 5 bases and J dropped 1 base, with 11 bases sitting between them. DNA of the CDR3: TGTGCCATCAGTTCCAAAGAGGGCCAAGAGACCCAGTACTTC. Translation: CAISSKEGQETQYF.

This chain uses TRBV10-1 with TRBJ1-6; D unclear. The V end was cut by 4 bases, the J end by 6 bases, with 19 bases between. The CDR3 sequence is 17 residues long. Looked up from germline, CDR1 is WNHNN and CDR2 is SYGVQD (reference sequence). CDR3 sequence: CASSVNFTLPPNSPLHF. The CDR3 DNA reads as TGCGCCAGCAGTGTTAATTTTACTCTCCCTCCTAATTCACCCCTCCACTTT.

The CDR3 region is CSARAPGQGPNEQFF. CDR3 in DNA: TGCAGTGCTAGAGCCCCGGGACAGGGCCCCAATGAGCAGTTCTTC. This chain uses TRBV20-1 with TRBJ2-1; the match to TRBD1 covers 9 bases. Germline CDR1 and CDR2: DFQATT and SNEGSKA (reference sequence). Trimming took 1 base from V and 6 from J; bases not matched to a gene: 7. This CDR3 region has 15 residues.

A few counts support this clonotype. The gene calls are TRBV6-5 and TRBJ2-1; possible D gene TRBD1, 6 bases. V was shortened by 3 bases and J by 6 bases, with 12 bases between the two germline ends. The CDR3 has 14 amino acids. CDR1 MNHEY and CDR2 SVGAGI come from the germline V gene. Written as DNA, the CDR3 is TGTGCCAGCAGTTATAGAAAAGGGGGCAATGAGCAGTTCTTC. As protein: CASSYRKGGNEQFF.

This clonotype occurred a few times. This chain joins TRBV24-1 and TRBJ2-7; D unclear. Trimming shortened V by 10 bases and J by 7 bases, and 13 bases separated the two germline ends. This CDR3 is 11 amino acids long. Germline V gene sequence: CDR1 KGHDR, CDR2 SFDVKD. CDR3 nucleotide sequence: TGTGCCACGAGAGGTTGGGGAGAGCAGTACTTC. Protein product: CATRGWGEQYF.